The rows below give T cell receptor beta chains drawn from one sample of a study of blood T cell repertoires in COVID-19. Libraries were prepared by immunoSEQ multiplex PCR; TCRdb keeps only in-frame clonotypes and omits some of them. The table shows about 670,000 clones, with over 80% occurring only once. Input material: peripheral blood. Receptor source: a young woman with acute or convalescent COVID-19. The CDR3 runs from the conserved cysteine through the conserved F or W. A D gene is named only where the DNA matches it firmly. Only part of the rows carry a size: once, few, many, or a class if the clone is expanded.

size	D	V	J	DNA	CDR3
few	-	TRBV7-9	TRBJ1-2	TGTGCCAGCAGCTTCCAGGGGTTGGGTGCAGATGGCTACACCTTC	CASSFQGLGADGYTF
-	TRBD1	TRBV13	TRBJ1-2	TGTGCCAGCAGCCGCGGCCGGGACAGTGACCCTAGGTATGGCTACACCTTC	CASSRGRDSDPRYGYTF
-	-	TRBV12-3/TRBV12-4	TRBJ1-1	TGTGCCAGCAGTTTAAGAGAGAACACTGAAGCTTTCTTT	CASSLRENTEAFF
-	-	TRBV4-3	TRBJ2-7	TGCGCCAGCAGCCGTACCACCCTGGGCCCCTACGAGCAGTACTTC	CASSRTTLGPYEQYF
few	TRBD2	TRBV5-6	TRBJ2-7	TGTGCCAGCAGCCAAGCGGGGGGCCTAACCTACGAGCAGTACTTC	CASSQAGGLTYEQYF
-	-	TRBV5-1	TRBJ1-4	TGCGCCAGCAGCTTGGAGGGCAGGGTTTTTGAAAAACTGTTTTTT	CASSLEGRVFEKLFF
few	TRBD1	TRBV18	TRBJ2-7	TGTGCCAGCTCACCTGACAGGGTTGAGCAGTACTTC	CASSPDRVEQYF
-	TRBD1	TRBV11-2	TRBJ2-7	TGTGCCAGCACTACAGGACAGGGATCCTACGAGCAGTACTTC	CASTTGQGSYEQYF
-	TRBD1	TRBV27	TRBJ1-6	TGTGCCAGCAGTTTTGCCCGGGCAGGGGGCTCCTATAATTCACCCCTCCACTTT	CASSFARAGGSYNSPLHF
-	TRBD1	TRBV4-3	TRBJ2-7	TGCGCCAGCAGCCGAAACCATCACCGGGACAGGGGGCCCGAGCAGTACTTC	CASSRNHHRDRGPEQYF
-	TRBD1	TRBV3-1/TRBV3-2	TRBJ2-1	TGTGCCAGCAGCCCGGGGACAGGGAGCTCCTACAATGAGCAGTTCTTC	CASSPGTGSSYNEQFF
-	-	TRBV6-1	TRBJ1-3	TGTGCCAGCAGTGACGGGGTACTATCTACTACCTCTGGAAACACCATATATTTT	CASSDGVLSTTSGNTIYF
-	TRBD2	TRBV27	TRBJ2-1	TGTGCCAGCAGCTATCTCGGACTAGCGGGGGGGCCGAGGGATGAGCAGTTCTTC	CASSYLGLAGGPRDEQFF
-	-	TRBV30	TRBJ1-1	TGTGCCTGTTCGGGGGGCGACTTTTTGTACACTGAAGCTTTCTTT	CACSGGDFLYTEAFF
-	-	TRBV4-1	TRBJ1-1	TGCGCCAGCAGCCAAGAACCAGTTTTGAACACTGAAGCTTTCTTT	CASSQEPVLNTEAFF
-	-	TRBV11-3	TRBJ1-1	TGTGCCAGCAGCTTAGACGTGAACACTGAAGCTTTCTTT	CASSLDVNTEAFF
-	-	TRBV7-2	TRBJ1-6	TGTGCCAGCAGCTTCCTCTGGGGCAATTCACCCCTCCACTTT	CASSFLWGNSPLHF
-	TRBD1	TRBV10-3	TRBJ1-3	TGTGCCATCAGTCCGGGACAGGCTGGAAACACCATATATTTT	CAISPGQAGNTIYF
-	-	TRBV4-1	TRBJ1-2	TGCGCCAGCAGCCAAGATATTACAGGGTATTTCTATGGCTACACCTTC	CASSQDITGYFYGYTF
once	TRBD1	TRBV19	TRBJ1-1	TGTGCCACCAACCGGGACAGGGGAACTGAAGCTTTCTTT	CATNRDRGTEAFF
-	-	TRBV27	TRBJ1-1	TGTGCCAGCACGACAGGGAACACTGAAGCTTTCTTT	CASTTGNTEAFF
-	TRBD1	TRBV10-3	TRBJ1-2	TGTGCCATCAGCCAACAGGGGAGTGTTGACTATGGCTACACCTTC	CAISQQGSVDYGYTF